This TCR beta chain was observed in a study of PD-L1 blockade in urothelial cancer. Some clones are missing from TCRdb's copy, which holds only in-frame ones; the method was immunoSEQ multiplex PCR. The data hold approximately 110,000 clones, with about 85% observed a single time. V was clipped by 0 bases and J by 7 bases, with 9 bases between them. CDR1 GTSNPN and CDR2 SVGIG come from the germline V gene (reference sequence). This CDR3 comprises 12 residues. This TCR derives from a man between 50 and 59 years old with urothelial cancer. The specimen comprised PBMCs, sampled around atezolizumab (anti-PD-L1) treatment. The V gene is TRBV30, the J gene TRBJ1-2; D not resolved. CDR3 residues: CAWSVLQVGYTF. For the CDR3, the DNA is TGTGCCTGGAGTGTACTTCAGGTTGGCTACACCTTC.